Described below is a single TCR beta chain sequence and its context. The data derive from a study of control samples from healthy donors and cancer patients. Germline V CDR1 and CDR2: MNHNY, SVGAGI (reference sequence). The CDR3 loop spans 13 amino acids. V was pared by 6 bases and J by 4 bases, with 12 bases between. Sequencing used immunoSEQ multiplex PCR; TCRdb keeps in-frame clones, though not all of them. The data show about 92,000 clones, approximately 82% seen once. This clonotype was sampled from a woman between 55 and 75 years old in good health. Sequencing was done on a sample of blood. The chain uses TRBV6-6 and TRBJ1-1, with a weak D call TRBD1 (6 bases). CDR3 region: CASRDRQATEAFF. The CDR3 coding sequence is TGTGCCAGCAGAGATAGACAGGCCACTGAAGCTTTCTTT.